The 32 T cell receptor beta chains below were found in one sample sequenced in a study of blood T cell repertoires in COVID-19. The method was immunoSEQ multiplex PCR; TCRdb's version includes in-frame clones alone and lacks a portion of them. The table has 90,000 or so clones, about 85% seen once. Sequencing used peripheral blood. The receptors were gathered from a man in his 60s with acute or convalescent COVID-19.

This chain connects TRBV6-2 or TRBV6-3 to TRBJ1-5; 9 bases align to TRBD1. J was trimmed by 5 bases and V by 6 bases; bases with no gene match: 8. The germline CDR1 and CDR2 sequences are MNHEY and SVGEGT. The CDR3 runs to 15 residues. The CDR3 nucleotides read TGTGCCAGCAGCCACTCGGGACAGGGAGATCAGCCCCAGCATTTT. Residues: CASSHSGQGDQPQHF.

A remark on this clone: The same CDR3 is also encoded by other DNA sequences in this sample. J is TRBJ2-1 and V is TRBV5-1, with a tentative D call TRBD1 (6 bases). The ends were cut back, 0 bases at V and 3 bases at J, with 7 bases in the middle. This CDR3 spans 14 amino acids. Germline V lookup: CDR1 SGHRS, CDR2 YFSETQ. CDR3 nucleotide sequence: TGCGCCAGCAGCTTGGGAGGGGGCTACAATGAGCAGTTCTTC. It codes for CASSLGGGYNEQFF.

This rearrangement joins TRBV19 to TRBJ2-7, with D perhaps TRBD2 (5 bases). Trimming stripped 6 bases from V and 0 bases from J, with 9 bases between. The germline V gene encodes CDR1 LNHDA and CDR2 SQIVND (reference sequence). The CDR3 runs 13 residues. CDR3 in amino acids: CASRAEGSYEQYF. The CDR3 region has the DNA TGTGCCAGTAGGGCAGAGGGCTCCTACGAGCAGTACTTC.

The chain employs TRBV5-1 and TRBJ1-4; D unresolved. The CDR3 is 14 residues long. Looked up from germline, CDR1 is SGHRS and CDR2 is YFSETQ. V was shortened by 0 bases and J by 5 bases, with 8 bases between the two germline ends. In nucleotides, the CDR3 is TGCGCCAGCAGCTTGGGACGGAGGAATGAAAAACTGTTTTTT. Translation gives CASSLGRRNEKLFF.

The CDR3 loop is CASNSGTQANGYTF. The CDR3 DNA is TGCGCCAGCAATTCAGGCACCCAGGCGAATGGCTACACCTTC. V usage is TRBV5-1 and J usage is TRBJ1-2; D uncertain. CDR1 is SGHRS and CDR2 is YFSETQ in the germline V gene. CDR3 length equals 14 residues. Trimming cost V 6 bases and J 6 bases, with 18 bases left between them.

The gene calls are TRBV6-2 or TRBV6-3 and TRBJ2-1; D unclear. CDR3 length: 16 residues. CDR1 is MNHEY and CDR2 is SVGEGT in the germline V gene. The ends were cut back, 0 bases at V and 2 bases at J, with 11 bases in the middle. The CDR3 reads CASSYSMRKTYNEQFF. CDR3 nucleotide sequence: TGTGCCAGCAGTTACTCAATGCGGAAGACCTACAATGAGCAGTTCTTC.

This chain connects TRBV5-1 to TRBJ2-2; D not certain. Deletions cut 4 bases from V and 7 bases from J, with 8 bases between. This CDR3 has 12 residues. Germline values: CDR1 SGHRS, CDR2 YFSETQ. CDR3 amino acids: CASSGPGGELFF. Written as DNA, the CDR3 is TGCGCCAGCAGCGGTCCGGGCGGGGAGCTGTTTTTT.

This chain links TRBV19 with TRBJ1-5, with D perhaps TRBD1 (6 bases). Trimming took off 7 bases at V and 7 bases at J, with 20 bases between the two ends. Germline CDR1 LNHDA, CDR2 SQIVND (reference sequence). The CDR3 sequence is 15 residues long. In nucleotides, the CDR3 is TGTGCCAGTATCCGGAGCGGACAGCTGGCACAGCCCCAGCATTTT. Its protein is CASIRSGQLAQPQHF.

The rearrangement links TRBV30 to TRBJ1-6; TRBD1 aligns across 8 bases. This CDR3 has 15 amino acids. J gave up 4 bases and V 3 bases, and 5 bases lay outside the gene matches. Germline V lookup: CDR1 GTSNPN, CDR2 SVGIG (reference sequence). Here the CDR3 DNA reads TGTGCCTGGAGGACCGACAGGGGATATAATTCACCCCTCCACTTT. It translates to CAWRTDRGYNSPLHF. Looking up the rest from reference TRBV30 and TRBJ1-6 gives the full variable domain: SQTIHQWPATLVQPVGSPLSLECTVEGTSNPNLYWYRQAAGRGLQLLFYSVGIGQISSEVPQNLSASRPQDRQFILSSKKLLLSDSGFYLCAWRTDRGYNSPLHFGNGTRLTVT.

The chain is built from TRBV10-3 and TRBJ2-1; 10 nucleotides line up with TRBD2. With V trimmed by 4 bases and J by 3 bases, 0 bases remained unmatched. The V gene's germline CDR1 is ENHRY and CDR2 SYGVKD. The CDR3 runs to 14 residues. As DNA, the CDR3 is TGTGCCATCAGTGGGACTAGCGGCTACAATGAGCAGTTCTTC. This codes for CAISGTSGYNEQFF.

In nucleotides, the CDR3 is TGTGCCATCAACAGGGGGAGGAACACTGAAGCTTTCTTT. It is translated as CAINRGRNTEAFF. The chain combines TRBV19 with TRBJ1-1; 8 bases map to TRBD1. Germline values: CDR1 LNHDA, CDR2 SQIVND (reference sequence). The CDR3 is made up of 13 amino acids. V lost 10 bases, J lost 1 base, and 5 bases stayed unmatched.

The CDR3 DNA reads TGTGCCAGCAGTGGACAGGGTGGTTCACCCCTCCACTTT. It translates to CASSGQGGSPLHF. This chain connects TRBV2 to TRBJ1-6; TRBD1 agrees at 7 bases. The CDR3 is made up of 13 amino acids. The trim removed 4 bases at V and 9 bases at J, leaving 3 bases unmatched. Per germline, CDR1 SNHLY and CDR2 FYNNEI.

This clone was detected only a few times. The J gene is TRBJ1-1, the V gene TRBV18; tentatively, D is TRBD1 (5 bases). This CDR3 contains 14 residues. Per the germline V gene, CDR1 is KGHSH and CDR2 is LQKENI. V lost 1 base, J lost 5 bases, and 11 bases lay in between. The CDR3 DNA is TGTGCCAGCTCACCACAGGGTGGGGGGACTGAAGCTTTCTTT. Its translation: CASSPQGGGTEAFF.

The chain is built from TRBV19 and TRBJ2-5; 13 positions agree with TRBD2. The CDR3 length is 17 residues. Per germline, CDR1 LNHDA and CDR2 SQIVND (reference sequence). The V gene end was trimmed by 0 bases and the J gene end by 4 bases; junction bases not matched to a gene: 5. CDR3 protein: CASSIDGTSGTAETQYF. In DNA, the CDR3 is TGTGCCAGTAGTATAGACGGGACTAGCGGGACGGCAGAGACCCAGTACTTC.

The chain joins TRBV5-6 to TRBJ1-6; a possible D gene is TRBD1 (5 bases). Germline V lookup: CDR1 SGHDT, CDR2 YYEEEE. The CDR3 totals 16 residues. V lost 5 bases, J lost 2 bases, and 14 bases lay in between. CDR3 bases: TGTGCCAGCAGTTCTCGACAGTCCGCCTATAATTCACCCCTCCACTTT. Translating it yields CASSSRQSAYNSPLHF.

Only a few counts were recorded for this clone. This chain connects TRBV9 to TRBJ2-1; TRBD2 matches at 7 bases. V shed 2 bases, J shed 9 bases, and the junction held 2 bases outside the gene matches. CDR1 is SGDLS, CDR2 YYNGEE, per germline. This CDR3 has 12 amino acids. The CDR3, as DNA: TGTGCCAGCAGCGTCAGGGAGGGTGAGCAGTTCTTC. Its translation: CASSVREGEQFF.

This sequence joins TRBV10-3 and TRBJ2-7, with TRBD1 identical over 7 bases. The ends lost 7 bases at V and 4 bases at J; junction bases unmatched: 10. Germline CDR1 ENHRY, CDR2 SYGVKD. The CDR3 is 14 residues long. The CDR3: CAIKYQGDGYEQYF. As DNA, the CDR3 is TGTGCCATCAAATACCAGGGGGACGGGTACGAGCAGTACTTC.

V gene TRBV6-2 or TRBV6-3 combines with J gene TRBJ1-1; D is unresolved. The V end was cut by 4 bases, the J end by 1 base, with 7 bases between. Germline CDR1 is MNHEY and CDR2 is SVGEGT. The CDR3 sequence is 13 residues long. Here the CDR3 DNA reads TGTGCCAGCAGTTTTGGGCGGAACACTGAAGCTTTCTTT. Translation: CASSFGRNTEAFF.

This clone appeared once. The chain links TRBV4-1 to TRBJ1-4, with 9 bases fitting TRBD1. The CDR3 sequence is 16 residues long. CDR1 and CDR2 from the germline V gene are MGHRA and YSYEKL. Germline trimming cut 3 bases from V and 5 bases from J; bases unmatched to any gene: 7. The CDR3 coding sequence is TGCGCCAGCAGCCAGAAATCCGGGACAGGGAATGAAAAACTGTTTTTT. It is translated as CASSQKSGTGNEKLFF.

This clone was picked up one time. The chain uses TRBV14 and TRBJ2-7, with TRBD2 matching 13 bases. V trimming: 6 bases; J trimming: 6 bases; junction bases outside the gene matches: 5. Per the germline V gene, CDR1 is SGHDN and CDR2 is FVKESK. This CDR3 is built from 14 residues. In DNA form, the CDR3 reads TGTGCCAGCAGGGAGGGACTAGCGGGAAGCGAGCAGTACTTC. Translation: CASREGLAGSEQYF.

The V and J genes are TRBV30 and TRBJ1-6, with 9 bases fitting TRBD1. This CDR3 contains 19 residues. The junction had 21 bases not matched to a gene; V was cut back by 5 bases and J by 7 bases. The V gene's germline CDR1 is GTSNPN and CDR2 SVGIG (reference sequence). Written as DNA, the CDR3 is TGTGCCTGGTCCTCGGGACAGGGTGTCTTTGCGTTGGGGAATTCACCCCTCCACTTT. It specifies CAWSSGQGVFALGNSPLHF.

The chain recombines TRBV6-4 with TRBJ2-5; 8 bases align to TRBD1. The V gene's germline CDR1 is MRHNA and CDR2 SNTAGT. CDR3 size: 15 residues. The ends lost 7 bases at V and 1 base at J; junction bases unmatched: 8. CDR3 bases: TGTGCCAGCATTGGACAGGGAAGGGGCCAAGAGACCCAGTACTTC. Its protein is CASIGQGRGQETQYF.

The CDR3 DNA follows: TGTGCCAGCAGCTTGTTAGGCACCACGGGGAATGAGCAGTTCTTC. It translates to CASSLLGTTGNEQFF. The chain is built from TRBV5-4 and TRBJ2-1; a possible D gene is TRBD2 (5 bases). Germline CDR1 SGHNT, CDR2 YYREEE (reference sequence). The CDR3 contains 15 residues. The V and J ends lost 1 base and 7 bases respectively, with 15 bases between them. The full variable domain, its missing parts supplied by reference TRBV5-4 and TRBJ2-1, is ETGVTQSPTHLIKTRGQQVTLRCSSQSGHNTVSWYQQALGQGPQFIFQYYREEENGRGNFPPRFSGLQFPNYSSELNVNALELDDSALYLCASSLLGTTGNEQFFGPGTRLTVL.

The chain joins TRBV7-9 to TRBJ2-7, with D perhaps TRBD2 (5 bases). CDR1 and CDR2 from the germline V gene are SEHNR and FQNEAQ (reference sequence). This CDR3 has 15 residues. Trimming left V 1 base short and J 1 base short, with 11 bases between. For the CDR3, the DNA is TGTGCCAGCAGCTTAGTCGTAGCGCTGTCCTACGAGCAGTACTTC. It yields the protein CASSLVVALSYEQYF.

The rearrangement uses TRBV12-5 and TRBJ1-2; 8 nucleotides line up with TRBD1. After removal of 7 bases from V and 9 bases from J, the junction contained 10 bases not matched to a gene. Germline assignment: CDR1 LGHNT and CDR2 FRNRAP. The CDR3 spans 13 residues. CDR3 region: CASALQGVPRYTF. In DNA form, the CDR3 reads TGTGCTAGTGCACTACAGGGGGTCCCTCGCTACACCTTC. Drawing the rest from reference TRBV12-5 and TRBJ1-2, the complete variable domain is DARVTQTPRHKVTEMGQEVTMRCQPILGHNTVFWYRQTMMQGLELLAYFRNRAPLDDSGMPKDRFSAEMPDATLATLKIQPSEPRDSAVYFCASALQGVPRYTFGSGTRLTVV.

Of note for this clone: Relative to the germline gene, one junction end is altered; a read error may explain this. J is TRBJ1-4 and V is TRBV6-1, with no clear D. This CDR3 region has 15 residues. Per germline, CDR1 MNHNS and CDR2 SASEGT. CDR3 bases: TGTGCCAGCAGTGAAGTCGGACTCGGGTGGGGAGAACTCTTTTTT. Its protein is CASSEVGLGWGELFF.

The genes are TRBV7-3 and TRBJ1-1; possibly TRBD1 for D (6 bases). The germline V gene encodes CDR1 SGHTA and CDR2 FQGTGA. V was trimmed by 1 base and J by 5 bases, leaving 8 bases between them. The CDR3 totals 13 residues. The CDR3 protein is CASSLNRETEAFF. The CDR3 DNA reads TGTGCCAGCAGCTTAAACAGGGAAACTGAAGCTTTCTTT.

V is TRBV12-3 or TRBV12-4 and J is TRBJ2-5, with unresolved D. This CDR3 has 13 residues. The germline V and J ends were trimmed by 1 base and 3 bases, with 6 bases remaining between them. The CDR3 sequence: CASSLVRKETQYF. CDR3 nucleotides: TGTGCCAGCAGTTTAGTCAGAAAAGAGACCCAGTACTTC.

The CDR3 DNA reads as TGCGCCAGCAGCTCTCGGGACAGGGAGTACGAGCAGTACTTC. Its protein product is CASSSRDREYEQYF. J is TRBJ2-7 and V is TRBV5-1; 9 bases match TRBD1. After removal of 3 bases from V and 4 bases from J, the junction contained 5 bases not matched to a gene. The CDR3 extends over 14 amino acids. Germline V gene sequence: CDR1 SGHRS, CDR2 YFSETQ.

The chain is built from TRBV7-2 and TRBJ2-1; 12 bases align to TRBD2. After removal of 6 bases from V and 3 bases from J, the junction contained 6 bases not matched to a gene. Germline V gene sequence: CDR1 SGHTA, CDR2 FQGNSA. The CDR3 contains 16 residues. The CDR3 DNA reads as TGTGCCAGCAGTGGGGGGGGACTAGCGGGCTACAATGAGCAGTTCTTC. It encodes CASSGGGLAGYNEQFF.

The chain employs TRBV27 and TRBJ1-5; perhaps TRBD1 as D (5 bases). V was cut by 0 bases and J by 7 bases, with 13 bases left in between. The CDR3 covers 15 residues. Germline lookup yields CDR1 MNHEY and CDR2 SMNVEV (reference sequence). CDR3 DNA sequence: TGTGCCAGCAGTTTATCGATCAGGGCACGGCAGCCCCAGCATTTT. Protein sequence: CASSLSIRARQPQHF.

J is TRBJ2-3 and V is TRBV5-6; TRBD2 might be the D (7 bases). Germline V CDR1 and CDR2: SGHDT, YYEEEE. Trimming stripped 0 bases from V and 2 bases from J, with 13 bases between. CDR3 length equals 16 residues. This CDR3 reads CASSLERGGSTDTQYF. Here the CDR3 DNA reads TGTGCCAGCAGCTTGGAAAGGGGGGGGTCCACAGATACGCAGTATTTT.